A single sample is the source of the 10 T cell receptor beta chains below, sequenced in a study of technical replicates of blood from a few donors. Sequencing was performed with immunoSEQ multiplex PCR; in TCRdb, only in-frame clones are kept and a portion is missing. The sample yields about 71,000 clones, roughly 90% seen once. The sample consisted of T cells isolated from PBMCs. The source of these receptors is a human donor in good health.

To note about this clone: The junction differs from germline at one of its ends, possibly a read error. The chain couples TRBV28 to TRBJ1-5; a possible D gene is TRBD1 (5 bases). This CDR3 region has 17 residues. CDR1 is MDHEN, CDR2 SYDVKM, per germline. The CDR3 region is CASSLWVGGNSNQPQHF. CDR3 sequence (DNA): TGTGCCAGCAGTCTATGGGTGGGGGGAAACAGCAATCAGCCCCAGCATTTT.

The chain combines TRBV5-1 with TRBJ2-5, with TRBD2 identical over 12 bases. This CDR3 has 16 residues. CDR1 SGHRS and CDR2 YFSETQ come from the germline V gene. Losses at the gene ends were 3 bases for V and 3 bases for J; bases not matched to a gene: 6. The CDR3, as DNA: TGCGCCAGCAGCTCCTCTAGCGGGAGGGCCGAAGAGACCCAGTACTTC. Residues: CASSSSSGRAEETQYF.

The V and J genes are TRBV6-6 and TRBJ1-4, with a possible D match to TRBD1 (5 bases). V was shortened by 2 bases and J by 8 bases, with 15 bases between the two germline ends. Germline assignment: CDR1 MNHNY and CDR2 SVGAGI (reference sequence). The CDR3 contains 15 residues. CDR3 nucleotide sequence: TGTGCCAGCAGTTACGAGGACAACAGTTGGGAAAAACTGTTTTTT. Its protein product is CASSYEDNSWEKLFF.

This chain connects TRBV7-3 to TRBJ2-1, with TRBD2 matching over 7 bases. The CDR3 covers 15 residues. J gave up 7 bases and V 3 bases, and 9 bases lay outside the gene matches. CDR1 and CDR2 from the germline V gene are SGHTA and FQGTGA. CDR3: CASSFPGRGLNEQFF. CDR3 sequence (DNA): TGTGCCAGCAGCTTCCCGGGGAGGGGTCTGAATGAGCAGTTCTTC.

V is TRBV7-9 and J is TRBJ2-5, with TRBD2 matching 10 bases. The junction had 6 bases not matched to a gene; V was cut back by 7 bases and J by 4 bases. CDR1 SEHNR and CDR2 FQNEAQ come from the germline V gene (reference sequence). The CDR3 contains 14 residues. The CDR3 sequence: CASTLAGAGETQYF. The CDR3 DNA sequence: TGTGCCAGCACCCTAGCGGGAGCGGGAGAGACCCAGTACTTC.

Notes on this clone: The conserved phenylalanine or tryptophan normally closing the CDR3 is absent here, so this likely arose from a read error. Because the CDR3's place on the DNA is in doubt, the DNA is left out and the CDR3 is given as listed by TCRdb. The chain links TRBV7-9 to TRBJ2-2; the DNA was not compared with TRBD2, the D call given in the table. From its first to its last residue, the CDR3 has 11 amino acids. The germline CDR1 and CDR2 sequences are SEHNR and FQNEAQ (reference sequence). The CDR3 loop is CASIVPAAAPL.

The V call is TRBV19, the J call TRBJ1-1, with D tentatively TRBD1 (5 bases). Germline V gives CDR1 LNHDA, CDR2 SQIVND (reference sequence). Trimming removed 3 bases from V and 0 bases from J, with 14 bases in between. The CDR3 contains 16 residues. The CDR3 bases are TGTGCCAGTAGTATTTTCGGGGGTGACATGAACACTGAAGCTTTCTTT. Translating gives CASSIFGGDMNTEAFF.

The chain uses TRBV7-9 and TRBJ1-1; D is undetermined. The CDR3 length is 13 residues. The germline gives CDR1 SEHNR, CDR2 FQNEAQ (reference sequence). V lost 5 bases, J lost 0 bases, and 7 bases lay in between. The CDR3 nucleotides are TGTGCCAGCAGCCCCGCGCTGAACACTGAAGCTTTCTTT. Residues: CASSPALNTEAFF.

The chain links TRBV10-2 to TRBJ2-3, with D perhaps TRBD1 (5 bases). CDR1 and CDR2 from the germline V gene are WSHSY and SAAADI. The CDR3 sequence is 15 residues long. Trimming removed 3 bases at V and 5 bases at J, with 15 bases between. The CDR3 loop reads CASSDSKWQGDTQYF. The DNA for the CDR3 is TGCGCCAGCAGTGACTCGAAATGGCAGGGAGATACGCAGTATTTT.

The rearrangement uses TRBV9 and TRBJ1-5; a weak D match, TRBD1 (5 bases). Trimming cost V 0 bases and J 0 bases, with 7 bases left between them. CDR1 and CDR2 from the germline V gene are SGDLS and YYNGEE. This CDR3 spans 15 amino acids. The CDR3 DNA follows: TGTGCCAGCAGCGTAGAGGGGAATAGCAATCAGCCCCAGCATTTT. This sequence encodes CASSVEGNSNQPQHF.